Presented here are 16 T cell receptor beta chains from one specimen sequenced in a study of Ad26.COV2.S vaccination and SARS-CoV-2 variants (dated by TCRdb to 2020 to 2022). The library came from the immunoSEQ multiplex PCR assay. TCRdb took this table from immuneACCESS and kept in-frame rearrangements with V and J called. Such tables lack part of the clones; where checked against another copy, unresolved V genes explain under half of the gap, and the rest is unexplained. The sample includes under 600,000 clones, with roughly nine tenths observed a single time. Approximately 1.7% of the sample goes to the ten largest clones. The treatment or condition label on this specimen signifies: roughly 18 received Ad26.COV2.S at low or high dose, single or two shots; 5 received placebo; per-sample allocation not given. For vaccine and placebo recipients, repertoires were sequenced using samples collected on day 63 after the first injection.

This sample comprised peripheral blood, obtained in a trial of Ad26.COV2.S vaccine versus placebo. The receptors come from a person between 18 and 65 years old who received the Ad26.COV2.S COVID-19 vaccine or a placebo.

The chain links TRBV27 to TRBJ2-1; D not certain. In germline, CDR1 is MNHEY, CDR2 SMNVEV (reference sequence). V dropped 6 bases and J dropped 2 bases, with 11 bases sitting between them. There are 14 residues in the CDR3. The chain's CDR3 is CASSRDKAYNEQFF. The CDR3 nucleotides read TGTGCCAGCAGCAGAGACAAGGCCTACAATGAGCAGTTCTTC.

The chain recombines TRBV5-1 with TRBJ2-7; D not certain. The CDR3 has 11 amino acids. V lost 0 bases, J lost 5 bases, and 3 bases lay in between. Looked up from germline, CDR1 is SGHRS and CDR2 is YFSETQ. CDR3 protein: CASSLADEQYF. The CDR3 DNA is TGCGCCAGCAGCTTGGCGGACGAGCAGTACTTC.

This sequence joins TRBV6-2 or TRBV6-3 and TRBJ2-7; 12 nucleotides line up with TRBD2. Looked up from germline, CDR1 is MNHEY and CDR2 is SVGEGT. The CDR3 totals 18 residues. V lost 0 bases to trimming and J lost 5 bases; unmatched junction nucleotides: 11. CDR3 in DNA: TGTGCCAGCAGTTACTCATCGGCTAGCGGGAGGGCCGAGAACGAGCAGTACTTC. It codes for CASSYSSASGRAENEQYF.

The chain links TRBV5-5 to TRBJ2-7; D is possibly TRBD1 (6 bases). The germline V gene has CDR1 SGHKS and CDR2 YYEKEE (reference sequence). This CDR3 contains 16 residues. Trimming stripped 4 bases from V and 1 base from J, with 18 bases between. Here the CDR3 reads CASSGATGTLSYEQYF. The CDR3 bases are TGTGCCAGCAGCGGGGCCACAGGGACCCTATCCTACGAGCAGTACTTC. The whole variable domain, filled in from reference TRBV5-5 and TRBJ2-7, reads DAGVTQSPTHLIKTRGQQVTLRCSPISGHKSVSWYQQVLGQGPQFIFQYYEKEERGRGNFPDRFSARQFPNYSSELNVNALLLGDSALYLCASSGATGTLSYEQYFGPGTRLTVT.

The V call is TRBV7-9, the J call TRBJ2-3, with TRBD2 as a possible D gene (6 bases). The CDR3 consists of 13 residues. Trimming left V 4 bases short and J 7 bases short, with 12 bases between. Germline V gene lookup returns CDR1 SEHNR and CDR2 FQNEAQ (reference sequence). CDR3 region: CASSSGLSYTQYF. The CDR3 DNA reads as TGTGCCAGCAGCTCGGGACTCTCATATACGCAGTATTTT.

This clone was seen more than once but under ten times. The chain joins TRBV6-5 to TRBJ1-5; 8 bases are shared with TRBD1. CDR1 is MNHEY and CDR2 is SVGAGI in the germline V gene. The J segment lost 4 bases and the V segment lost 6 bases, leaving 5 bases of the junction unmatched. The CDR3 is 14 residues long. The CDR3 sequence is CASSGQGLNQPQHF. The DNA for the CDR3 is TGTGCCAGCAGCGGACAGGGTCTAAATCAGCCCCAGCATTTT.

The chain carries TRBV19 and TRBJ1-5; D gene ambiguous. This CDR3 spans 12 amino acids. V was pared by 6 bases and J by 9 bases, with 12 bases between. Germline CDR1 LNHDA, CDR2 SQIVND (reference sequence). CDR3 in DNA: TGTGCCAGTAGCCCCGGTGTAAGGCCCCAGCATTTT. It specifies CASSPGVRPQHF.

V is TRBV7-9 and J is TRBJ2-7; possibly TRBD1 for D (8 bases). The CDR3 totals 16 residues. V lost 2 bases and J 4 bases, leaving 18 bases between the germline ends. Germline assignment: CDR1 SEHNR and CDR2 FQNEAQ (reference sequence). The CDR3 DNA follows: TGTGCCAGCAGCTTAACGACAGGGGACTACAGGTACGAGCAGTACTTC. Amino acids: CASSLTTGDYRYEQYF.

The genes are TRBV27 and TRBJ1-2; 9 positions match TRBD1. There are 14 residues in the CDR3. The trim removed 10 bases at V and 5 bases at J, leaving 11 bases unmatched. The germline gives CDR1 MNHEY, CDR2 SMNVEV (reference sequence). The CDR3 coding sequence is TGTGCCACCGGGACAGGGTTTGGGTCTTATGGCTACACCTTC. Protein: CATGTGFGSYGYTF.

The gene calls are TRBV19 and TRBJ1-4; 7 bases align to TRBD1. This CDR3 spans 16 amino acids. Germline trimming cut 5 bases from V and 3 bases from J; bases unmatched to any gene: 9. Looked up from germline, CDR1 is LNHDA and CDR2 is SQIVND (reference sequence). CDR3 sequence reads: CASSEDTGVANEKLFF. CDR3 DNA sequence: TGTGCCAGTAGTGAAGATACAGGGGTGGCTAATGAAAAACTGTTTTTT.

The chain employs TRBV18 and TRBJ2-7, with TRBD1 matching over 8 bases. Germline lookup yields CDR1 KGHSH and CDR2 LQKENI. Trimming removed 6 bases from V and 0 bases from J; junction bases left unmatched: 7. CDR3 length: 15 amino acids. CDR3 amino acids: CASSPRQGSSYEQYF. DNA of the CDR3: TGTGCCAGCTCGCCGCGACAGGGGAGCTCCTACGAGCAGTACTTC.

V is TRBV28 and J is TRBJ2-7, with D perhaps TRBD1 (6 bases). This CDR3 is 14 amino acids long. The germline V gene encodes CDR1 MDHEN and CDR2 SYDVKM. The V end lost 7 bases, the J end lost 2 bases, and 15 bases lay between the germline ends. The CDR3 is CASTPGQGTYEQYF. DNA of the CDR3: TGTGCCAGCACCCCGGGACAAGGTACCTACGAGCAGTACTTC.

The CDR3: CASSIDRRGVNQPQHF. CDR3 DNA: TGTGCCAGTAGTATCGACCGCCGGGGTGTGAATCAGCCCCAGCATTTT. The V and J genes are TRBV19 and TRBJ1-5; the D is unclear. The germline V gene has CDR1 LNHDA and CDR2 SQIVND (reference sequence). CDR3 length: 16 residues. Trimming pared 3 bases from V and 4 bases from J, leaving 16 bases between.

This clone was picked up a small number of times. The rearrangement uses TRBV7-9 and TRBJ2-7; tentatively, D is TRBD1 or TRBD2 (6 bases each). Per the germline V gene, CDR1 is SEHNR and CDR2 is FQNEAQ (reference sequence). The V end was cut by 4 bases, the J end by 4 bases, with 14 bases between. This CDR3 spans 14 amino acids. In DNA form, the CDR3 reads TGTGCCAGCAGCTCCGGGGGCGGGTGGTACGAGCAGTACTTC. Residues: CASSSGGGWYEQYF.

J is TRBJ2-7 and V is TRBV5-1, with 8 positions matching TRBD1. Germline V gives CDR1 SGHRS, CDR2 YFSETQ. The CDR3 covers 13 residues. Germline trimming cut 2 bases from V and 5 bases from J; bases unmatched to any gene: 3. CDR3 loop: CASSFQGADEQYF. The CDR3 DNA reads TGCGCCAGCAGCTTCCAGGGGGCGGACGAGCAGTACTTC.

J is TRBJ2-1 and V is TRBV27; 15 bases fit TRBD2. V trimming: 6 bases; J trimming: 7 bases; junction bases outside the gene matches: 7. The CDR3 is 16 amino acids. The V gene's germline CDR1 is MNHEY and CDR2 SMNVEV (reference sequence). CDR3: CASSTGLAGGENEQFF. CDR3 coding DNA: TGTGCCAGCAGCACGGGACTAGCGGGAGGAGAGAATGAGCAGTTCTTC.